This T cell receptor (beta chain) was found in a study of OX40 agonist ivuxolimab in advanced cancers. Libraries were prepared by immunoSEQ multiplex PCR; TCRdb keeps only in-frame clonotypes and omits some of them. Of tens of thousands of clones listed, around 92% are singletons. Trimming removed 2 bases at V and 1 base at J, with 4 bases between. The length of the CDR3 is 13 residues. In germline, CDR1 is SGHRS, CDR2 YFSETQ. The J gene is TRBJ2-1, the V gene TRBV5-1; D is uncertain. Source: CD4+ or CD8+ T cells sorted from blood, taken in a trial of the OX40 agonist ivuxolimab. The sequence was collected from an adult with an advanced solid tumor such as melanoma, head and neck, liver or kidney cancer. Here the CDR3 reads CASSFQSYNEQFF. CDR3 DNA sequence: TGCGCCAGCAGCTTTCAGTCCTACAATGAGCAGTTCTTC.